Sequencing of this TCR beta chain was carried out in a study of cytomegalovirus exposure and HLA in healthy donors. Whole-study context: Out of 398 genotyped donors, about 84% belonged to the Caucasian-associated ancestry cluster.

The donors comprised healthy bone marrow donors. From germline, CDR1 is SGHTA and CDR2 FQGTGA. J was trimmed by 8 bases and V by 8 bases; bases with no gene match: 4. This CDR3 comprises 13 residues. Both 60 Vbeta primers and 13 Jbeta primers went into the PCR. TCRdb's table, derived via immunoSEQ multiplex PCR, lists solely in-frame clones and lacks some. The listing contains roughly 120,000 clones. The chain uses TRBV7-3 and TRBJ1-6; 9 bases match TRBD1. The sequence derives from a man aged 18 to 29 in good health and CMV-seronegative. The sample taken for sequencing was PBMCs. The CDR3 DNA follows: TGTGCCAGCGGCCGGGACAGGGATTCACCCCTCCACTTT. Encoded protein: CASGRDRDSPLHF.